This entry lists 14 T cell receptor beta chains sequenced from one sample in a study of shared clonotypes between healthy human individuals. Positively selected for CCR7, the CD45RO-negative cells used as naive CD8 cells excluded terminally differentiated effector memory CD45RA+ cells. Data came from immunoSEQ multiplex PCR; TCRdb stores just in-frame clones and leaves some out. In the table there are around 2.1 million clones, under 95% of which are singletons. Sequencing was done on a sample of naive CD8+ T cells from PBMCs. The receptor set was obtained from a man younger than 30 in good health. Some clones in this sample may be carry-over from other donors' samples.

V gene TRBV6-6 combines with J gene TRBJ2-7, with a possible D match to TRBD2 (5 bases). The CDR3 loop spans 15 amino acids. Germline V CDR1 and CDR2: MNHNY, SVGAGI (reference sequence). V lost 0 bases to trimming and J lost 2 bases, with 11 bases between them. CDR3 protein: CASSYSEVPTYEQYF. For the CDR3, the DNA is TGTGCCAGCAGTTACTCGGAGGTTCCCACCTACGAGCAGTACTTC.

The chain couples TRBV2 to TRBJ1-4; 7 bases are a match to TRBD1. V gave up 7 bases and J gave up 6 bases; unmatched junction bases: 11. Germline V gives CDR1 SNHLY, CDR2 FYNNEI. This CDR3 contains 15 residues. The CDR3 reads CASMKPDRVDEKLFF. CDR3 sequence (DNA): TGTGCCAGCATGAAACCAGACAGGGTGGATGAAAAACTGTTTTTT.

The gene calls are TRBV25-1 and TRBJ2-2, with 7 positions matching TRBD2. Germline loops: CDR1 MGHDK, CDR2 SYGVNS. The CDR3 has 16 residues. V gave up 11 bases and J gave up 4 bases; unmatched junction bases: 16. This CDR3 is CAFRGDLRMGTGELFF. The CDR3 DNA reads as TGTGCCTTCCGGGGGGACCTTCGAATGGGCACCGGGGAGCTGTTTTTT.

This rearrangement joins TRBV7-9 to TRBJ2-1, with TRBD2 matching over 13 bases. Germline CDR1 and CDR2: SEHNR and FQNEAQ (reference sequence). The CDR3 extends over 16 amino acids. V shed 2 bases, J shed 8 bases, and the junction held 6 bases outside the gene matches. The CDR3 sequence is CASSLPGTSGIYEQFF. The CDR3 DNA reads TGTGCCAGCAGCTTACCCGGGACTAGCGGGATCTATGAGCAGTTCTTC. The whole variable domain, filled in from reference TRBV7-9 and TRBJ2-1, reads DTGVSQNPRHKITKRGQNVTFRCDPISEHNRLYWYRQTLGQGPEFLTYFQNEAQLEKSRLLSDRFSAERPKGSFSTLEIQRTEQGDSAMYLCASSLPGTSGIYEQFFGPGTRLTVL.

CDR3 in DNA: TGTGCCAGCAGCACCACCCGGGACAGAAGTTACAATGAGCAGTTCTTC. Its protein product is CASSTTRDRSYNEQFF. This rearrangement joins TRBV6-6 to TRBJ2-1; 7 positions agree with TRBD1. The germline V gene encodes CDR1 MNHNY and CDR2 SVGAGI (reference sequence). J gave up 4 bases and V 6 bases, and 12 bases lay outside the gene matches. The length of the CDR3 is 16 residues.

The gene calls are TRBV2 and TRBJ2-1; maybe TRBD2 (5 bases). CDR3 size: 11 residues. V gave up 4 bases and J gave up 8 bases, with 6 bases separating them. The germline V gene has CDR1 SNHLY and CDR2 FYNNEI. Here the CDR3 DNA reads TGTGCCAGCAGTGGAGGGTATGAGCAGTTCTTC. Translation gives CASSGGYEQFF.

About this clone: Other DNA sequences in the same sample also yield this CDR3. CDR3 protein: CASSIGVPYEQYF. DNA of the CDR3: TGTGCCAGTAGTATAGGGGTACCCTACGAGCAGTACTTC. The gene calls are TRBV19 and TRBJ2-7, with D uncertain. The CDR3 is made up of 13 amino acids. Deletions cut 1 base from V and 2 bases from J, with 6 bases between. The germline V gene has CDR1 LNHDA and CDR2 SQIVND (reference sequence).

This clone was seen once. CDR3 sequence: CASGRTGFGNQPQHF. CDR3 in DNA: TGTGCCAGCGGAAGGACAGGGTTTGGTAATCAGCCCCAGCATTTT. The V and J genes are TRBV6-1 and TRBJ1-5; 8 nucleotides agree with TRBD1. Per the germline V gene, CDR1 is MNHNS and CDR2 is SASEGT. CDR3 length: 15 residues. V dropped 8 bases and J dropped 4; count of bases not matched to a gene: 10.

CDR3 bases: TGTGCCAGCAGCTTAACGACAGGGGGGTACACCGGGGAGCTGTTTTTT. Translated: CASSLTTGGYTGELFF. The chain is built from TRBV7-3 and TRBJ2-2; TRBD1 aligns across 9 bases. The junction had 2 bases not matched to a gene; V was cut back by 0 bases and J by 3 bases. Germline V gene data show CDR1 as SGHTA and CDR2 as FQGTGA. The CDR3 runs to 16 residues.

The chain is built from TRBV19 and TRBJ2-1, with TRBD2 matching over 9 bases. With 2 bases clipped from V and 0 bases from J, the junction kept 5 bases outside the gene matches. Germline lookup yields CDR1 LNHDA and CDR2 SQIVND (reference sequence). The CDR3 loop spans 17 amino acids. The CDR3 region is CASSIIALAGSYNEQFF. Written as DNA, the CDR3 is TGTGCCAGTAGTATAATTGCACTAGCGGGCTCCTACAATGAGCAGTTCTTC.

The gene calls are TRBV28 and TRBJ2-1; D is perhaps TRBD1 (6 bases). The V gene's germline CDR1 is MDHEN and CDR2 SYDVKM. Trimming shortened V by 6 bases and J by 1 base, and 13 bases separated the two germline ends. This CDR3 spans 15 amino acids. CDR3 residues: CASSPHRASYNEQFF. The CDR3 bases are TGTGCCAGCAGCCCGCACAGGGCTTCCTACAATGAGCAGTTCTTC.

The rearrangement joins TRBV30 to TRBJ1-1, with TRBD1 matching 7 bases. The germline CDR1 and CDR2 sequences are GTSNPN and SVGIG (reference sequence). V was pared by 5 bases and J by 5 bases, with 14 bases of the junction left unmatched. The CDR3 covers 15 residues. CDR3 in DNA: TGTGCCTGGGTTAGACAGGGTAAACGGTGGACTGAAGCTTTCTTT. Residues: CAWVRQGKRWTEAFF.

With regard to this clone: The sample holds other DNA sequences that translate to the same CDR3. This chain links TRBV6-6 with TRBJ2-7, with 9 nucleotides matching TRBD2. Germline V gene lookup returns CDR1 MNHNY and CDR2 SVGAGI (reference sequence). Trimming at V came to 0 bases and at J to 2 bases, leaving 2 bases not matched to a gene. This CDR3 has 15 amino acids. This CDR3 reads CASSYSSSGTYEQYF. The CDR3 bases are TGTGCCAGCAGTTACTCGTCTAGCGGGACCTACGAGCAGTACTTC.

The V gene is TRBV27, the J gene TRBJ2-2, with a weak D call TRBD2 (6 bases). Trimming took 2 bases from V and 7 from J, leaving 23 bases between them. Germline CDR1 reads MNHEY; CDR2 reads SMNVEV (reference sequence). This CDR3 spans 18 amino acids. CDR3 DNA sequence: TGTGCCAGCAGTTTAAGGAGAGAGATCGGGAGTGAGATCGGGGAGCTGTTTTTT. It specifies CASSLRREIGSEIGELFF.